The rows below give T cell receptor beta chains drawn from one sample of a study of T cells after yellow fever vaccination. TCRdb reanalysed the 5' RACE reads using MiXCR and keeps one entry per CDR3 protein. Here the sample spans 100,000 to 150,000 distinct CDR3 sequences, roughly 6.8% being singletons. This specimen was CD4+ T cells sorted from PBMCs, taken roughly 45 days after the first yellow fever vaccination. The receptor source for this set is a man aged 18 to 29 who received the YFV17D yellow fever vaccine. The CDR3 runs from the conserved cysteine through the conserved F or W. D genes are given only for firm matches. A row's size may be missing; if present it is once, few, many or a size class.

TRBV18,many,TRBJ2-1,TRBD1,TGTGCCAGCTCACCAAGGGACAGGGGTGCCTACAATGAGCAGTTCTTC,CASSPRDRGAYNEQFF
TRBV12-3/TRBV12-4,many,TRBJ2-2,TRBD1,TGTGCCAGCAGCCTACGACAGGGGAGCACCGGGGAGCTGTTTTTT,CASSLRQGSTGELFF
TRBV20-1,many,TRBJ2-3,NA,TGCAGTGCTAATCCCGGACAGTCTAGCACAGATACGCAGTATTTT,CSANPGQSSTDTQYF
TRBV6-5,many,TRBJ2-2,TRBD1,TGTGCCAGCAGTTACTTGCGACAGGGGGCCGGGGAGCTGTTTTTT,CASSYLRQGAGELFF
TRBV7-2,many,TRBJ2-7,TRBD1,TGTGCCAGCAGCTCCGGGACAGGGTTCTACGAGCAGTACTTC,CASSSGTGFYEQYF
TRBV20-1,many,TRBJ2-3,TRBD2,TGCAGTGCTAGAGAGGGGAGGGAGCCGCAGTATTTT,CSAREGREPQYF
TRBV12-3/TRBV12-4,many,TRBJ2-3,NA,TGTGCCAGCGGGAGACCAGGCGGGGGCACAGATACGCAGTATTTT,CASGRPGGGTDTQYF
TRBV12-3/TRBV12-4,many,TRBJ1-2,NA,TGTGCCAGCTCCCGGATGGTTGTAGAGAACTATGGCTACACCTTC,CASSRMVVENYGYTF
TRBV11-2,many,TRBJ1-4,NA,TGTGCCAGCAGCTTAGATTGGGGATTAGGTCGGGAAAAACTGTTTTTT,CASSLDWGLGREKLFF
TRBV7-2,many,TRBJ1-1,TRBD1,TGTGCCAGCAGTCGACCCGGGACAGGAAAAGAAGCTTTCTTT,CASSRPGTGKEAFF
TRBV7-8,many,TRBJ2-7,TRBD1,TGTGCCAGCCGGGACAGGATTACCTACGAGCAGTACTTC,CASRDRITYEQYF
TRBV7-6,NA,TRBJ1-2,NA,TGTGCCAGCAGCTTAGGGGCCCTGACCTCCCCGCCGGGGGGCTACACCTTC,CASSLGALTSPPGGYTF
TRBV11-2,NA,TRBJ2-5,TRBD2,TGTGCCAGCAGCCGGGGGGTTGGGGAGACCCAGTACTTC,CASSRGVGETQYF
TRBV30,few,TRBJ1-4,NA,TGTGCCTGGAGTGTGGGGGACTCGAATGAAAAACTGTTTTTT,CAWSVGDSNEKLFF
TRBV29-1,few,TRBJ2-7,NA,TGCAGCGGGGGTTCGGGTAACGAGCAGTACTTC,CSGGSGNEQYF
TRBV10-3,many,TRBJ2-2,TRBD2,TGTGCCATCACGGGGGGGCTGAACACCGGGGAGCTGTTTTTT,CAITGGLNTGELFF
TRBV7-2,many,TRBJ1-5,TRBD1,TGTGCCAGCAGCTCCTGGGACAGCCAGCCCCAGCATTTT,CASSSWDSQPQHF
TRBV20-1,NA,TRBJ2-5,TRBD2,TGCAGTGCTAGAAGCCTAGCGGGGCACCAAGAGACCCAGTACTTC,CSARSLAGHQETQYF
TRBV5-1,many,TRBJ1-5,NA,TGCGCCAGCAGCTTGGAGGGGGGCGAGGGTCAGCCCCAGCATTTT,CASSLEGGEGQPQHF
TRBV20-1,many,TRBJ1-2,NA,TGCAGTGTAACGGGTGGCTATGGCTACACCTTC,CSVTGGYGYTF
TRBV9,many,TRBJ2-2,NA,TGTGCCAGCAGCGTAGCCCCTGGCGGGGAGCTGTTTTTT,CASSVAPGGELFF
TRBV24-1,many,TRBJ2-5,NA,TGTGCCACCAGTGTCGGCAGCCAAGAGACCCAGTACTTC,CATSVGSQETQYF
TRBV7-2,many,TRBJ2-1,NA,TGTGCCAGCAGCCCCGACTCCTACAATGAGCAGTTCTTC,CASSPDSYNEQFF
TRBV18,NA,TRBJ2-5,NA,TGTGCCAGCTCACCTGGGATCGAAGGGGAGACCCAGTACTTC,CASSPGIEGETQYF
TRBV5-1,many,TRBJ2-1,TRBD1,TGCGCCAGCAGCCAAGGGACAGGGGGAAATGAGCAGTTCTTC,CASSQGTGGNEQFF
TRBV29-1,many,TRBJ2-1,TRBD2,TGCAGCGTAGGGCTAGCGGGGGCCCCGGAGCAGTTCTTC,CSVGLAGAPEQFF
TRBV5-6,many,TRBJ2-3,NA,TGTGCCAGCAGCTTGGTCGGTGGGGCGCGGTGGACAGATACGCAGTATTTT,CASSLVGGARWTDTQYF
TRBV11-2,NA,TRBJ2-1,NA,TGTGCCAGCAGCCGAATCGGGACCGCCATAATACAAAACTACAATGAGCAGTTCTTC,CASSRIGTAIIQNYNEQFF
TRBV12-3/TRBV12-4,many,TRBJ1-4,NA,TGTGCCAGCAGTCTTACAGGGTTAGAAAAACTGTTTTTT,CASSLTGLEKLFF
TRBV5-1,many,TRBJ2-7,TRBD1,TGCGCCAGCAGCTTGGGGGGGCAGGGGGCCCTCGAGCAGTACTTC,CASSLGGQGALEQYF
TRBV15,many,TRBJ2-3,NA,TGTGCCACCAGCAGAGATCCCACAGATACGCAGTATTTT,CATSRDPTDTQYF
TRBV12-3/TRBV12-4,many,TRBJ1-3,TRBD1,TGTGCCAGCAGTCGGACAGGCGACTCTGGAAACACCATATATTTT,CASSRTGDSGNTIYF
TRBV5-1,many,TRBJ2-7,TRBD1,TGCGCCAGCAGCCGCCGCGGACAGGGACCGTACGAGCAGTACTTC,CASSRRGQGPYEQYF
TRBV11-2,many,TRBJ1-5,TRBD1,TGTGCCAGCAGCTCGACAGGGGAGGGTCAGCCCCAGCATTTT,CASSSTGEGQPQHF
TRBV6-5,many,TRBJ1-2,NA,TGTGCCAGCAGTTACTCCCACGGGCATTATGGCTACACCTTC,CASSYSHGHYGYTF
TRBV5-1,many,TRBJ2-2,TRBD2,TGCGCCAGCAGCTTCGGGACTAGCACCGGGGAGCTGTTTTTT,CASSFGTSTGELFF
TRBV12-3/TRBV12-4,many,TRBJ1-2,NA,TGTGCCAGCAGTTACAGCGACTATGGCTACACCTTC,CASSYSDYGYTF
TRBV20-1,many,TRBJ2-5,TRBD1,TGCAGTGCCCCACCGGGACAGGGGCAAGAGACCCAGTACTTC,CSAPPGQGQETQYF
TRBV7-2,many,TRBJ1-3,TRBD1,TGTGCCAGCAGCAAGACAGGGACCGTCTCTGGAAACACCATATATTTT,CASSKTGTVSGNTIYF
TRBV7-8,many,TRBJ2-4,NA,TGTGCCAGCAGCCCCCTGCGAGTCCTGACAACCTTTTTAGCCAAAAACATTCAGTACTTC,CASSPLRVLTTFLAKNIQYF
TRBV5-5,few,TRBJ2-1,NA,TGTGCGGGGGGCACCTACAATGAGCAGTTCTTC,CAGGTYNEQFF
TRBV12-3/TRBV12-4,many,TRBJ2-2,NA,TGTGCCAGCTTGGGTCACAGGGCTGCCACCGGGGAGCTGTTTTTT,CASLGHRAATGELFF
TRBV7-2,many,TRBJ2-3,TRBD2,TGTGCCAGCAGCGATCCGGGACTAGCAATGAATACGCAGTATTTT,CASSDPGLAMNTQYF
TRBV12-3/TRBV12-4,NA,TRBJ2-2,TRBD1,TGTGCCAGCAGTTACCGACAGGGGGGGACCGGGGAGCTGTTTTTT,CASSYRQGGTGELFF
TRBV7-2,many,TRBJ2-3,NA,TGTGCCAGCAGCGTAACGCCCATCACAGATACGCAGTATTTT,CASSVTPITDTQYF